This is a list of T cell receptor beta chains from one sample in a study of shared clonotypes between healthy human individuals. The assay was immunoSEQ multiplex PCR, and TCRdb's table has in-frame clones only and misses some. The top ten hold about an eighth of the sample, which has some 470,000 clones, about 82% seen once. Sequencing was performed on PBMCs. Every receptor here comes from a woman between 35 and 50 years old in good health. Some clones in this sample may be carry-over from other donors' samples. Both conserved end residues are trimmed from each CDR3.

TRBV9	ASSTHRALQETQY
TRBV5-1	ASSLAGSGVYNEQF
TRBV16	ASSHRQVTSVGDTQY
TRBV7-2	ASSLTFGVGEDEQY
TRBV27	ASSLSHEQY
TRBV7-9	ASSPRGYEQF
TRBV28	ASSWRYGYT
TRBV4-2	ASSSMKANTEAF
TRBV6-5	ASSYDRNQPQH
TRBV4-2	ASSLQGAGGGYT
TRBV6-5	ASRTDGDSGNTIY
TRBV28	ASSLTSSYEQY
TRBV29-1	SVERLAQETQY
TRBV27	ASSPGLANEKLF
TRBV28	ASRPGRLGGRETQY
TRBV9	ASSARLAGDADTQY
TRBV6-6	ASSYRGSGNTIY
TRBV7-6	ASSLSSGTAYEQY
TRBV13	ASSPDRGRYEQY
TRBV6-1	ASSAGRTGGPQWPQH